This T cell receptor (beta chain) was identified during a study of blood T cell repertoires in COVID-19. The method was immunoSEQ multiplex PCR; TCRdb's version includes in-frame clones alone and lacks a portion of them. The sample contains approximately 60,000 clones, 65% to 90% of which appear only once. Germline CDR1 and CDR2: SGHRS and YFSETQ. The CDR3 runs 14 residues. Trimming removed 1 base at V and 3 bases at J, with 8 bases between. The clonotype originates from a man in his forties or fifties with active COVID-19. The chain recombines TRBV5-1 with TRBJ2-1; a weak D match, TRBD2 (5 bases). Sequenced input: peripheral blood. This CDR3 reads CASSLSTNYNEQFF. For the CDR3, the DNA is TGCGCCAGCAGCTTGTCGACTAACTACAATGAGCAGTTCTTC. The full variable domain, its missing parts supplied by reference TRBV5-1 and TRBJ2-1, is KAGVTQTPRYLIKTRGQQVTLSCSPISGHRSVSWYQQTPGQGLQFLFEYFSETQRNKGNFPGRFSGRQFSNSRSEMNVSTLELGDSALYLCASSLSTNYNEQFFGPGTRLTVL.